The sequence of this T cell receptor (beta chain) was determined in a study of human T cells and chemical hapten exposure. Study context: Patients additionally received therapeutic doses of diphenylcyclopropenone on the scalp once a week, and this continued throughout the roughly 25-week study. Patches that contained 0.01% DPC were applied to the upper back and read at 6 days.

The time point is: patch test 1, 2 weeks after DPC sensitization. Treatment: therapeutic diphenylcyclopropenone sensitization with weekly scalp DPC. Those who donated were patients with alopecia, 18 to 70 years of age, and suitable for DPC. This clonotype was detected many times. The CDR3 covers 14 residues. With V trimmed by 5 bases and J by 7 bases, 9 bases remained unmatched. In germline, CDR1 is DFQATT, CDR2 SNEGSKA (reference sequence). Attachment of unique molecular identifiers to individual cDNA molecules was performed in the library. TCRdb fed the RACE reads into MiXCR, producing one record per CDR3 protein. The data contain fewer than 100,000 distinct CDR3 sequences, approximately 13% of them singletons.

The sequencing here drew on whole blood, taken in connection with sensitization to the hapten diphenylcyclopropenone (DPC). V is TRBV20-1 and J is TRBJ1-5; 9 nucleotides match TRBD1. The clonotype was recovered from a woman aged 40 to 50 with alopecia areata. Some clones in this sample may be carry-over from other donors' samples. The CDR3 region has the DNA TGCAGTGCTCCCGAGACAGGGGGAAGACAGCCCCAGCATTTT. It is translated as CSAPETGGRQPQHF.